These T cell receptor beta chains were read from a single sample in a study of blood T cell repertoires in COVID-19. The table came from immunoSEQ multiplex PCR; TCRdb's copy has only in-frame clones and leaves some out. The data hold fewer than 200,000 clones, with roughly 80% observed a single time. Sequencing was done on a sample of peripheral blood. The receptors were sampled from a woman in her thirties or forties with COVID-19, enrolled during active disease. Each CDR3 is given with its conserved first and last residue. A D gene is named only where the DNA matches it firmly. Size is omitted from some rows. Given values are once, few, many or a class for expanded clones.

size,J,D,V,DNA,CDR3
NA,TRBJ2-1,NA,TRBV7-9,TGTGCCAGCCCTGCGGGGCCCTACAATGAGCAGTTCTTC,CASPAGPYNEQFF
NA,TRBJ2-7,TRBD1,TRBV18,TGTGCCAGCTCACCACAACAGGGGGTGAGCCCCTACGAGCAGTACTTC,CASSPQQGVSPYEQYF
NA,TRBJ1-2,TRBD1,TRBV2,TGTGCCAGCAGGGGACCGGGACAGGGGGTTAGTGGCTACACCTTC,CASRGPGQGVSGYTF
NA,TRBJ2-7,NA,TRBV5-7,TGTGCCAGCAGCTTGGCCAGGAGGCCCAGCTCCTACGAGCAGTACTTC,CASSLARRPSSYEQYF
NA,TRBJ1-5,TRBD1,TRBV19,TGTGCCAGTAGTGATCAGGGGGGCCAGCCCCAGCATTTT,CASSDQGGQPQHF
NA,TRBJ1-5,NA,TRBV6-6,TGTGCCAGCAGTAAAGCCGACGCCGGGGGGCAGCCCCAGCATTTT,CASSKADAGGQPQHF
NA,TRBJ1-5,NA,TRBV10-3,TGTGCCATCAGCGACCAGGGCATAAGCAATCAGCCCCAGCATTTT,CAISDQGISNQPQHF
once,TRBJ1-6,NA,TRBV7-9,TGTGCCAGCAGCTTAGGGATAAACGACTTTAATTCACCCCTCCACTTT,CASSLGINDFNSPLHF
NA,TRBJ1-1,TRBD1,TRBV19,TGTGCCAGTAGCCTGGGAGCAGGGGGACCGCTGGGGACTGAAGCTTTCTTT,CASSLGAGGPLGTEAFF
once,TRBJ2-1,TRBD1,TRBV5-1,TGCGCCAGCAGTCAGACAGGGACGGGCCTCAATGAGCAGTTCTTC,CASSQTGTGLNEQFF
NA,TRBJ2-1,TRBD2,TRBV6-1,TGTGCCAGCAGTGAAAAGCTAGCGGGGTTATCTGAGCAGTTCTTC,CASSEKLAGLSEQFF
NA,TRBJ2-1,TRBD2,TRBV6-5,TGTGCCAGCAGACCCCCGGGACTAGCCTCCAATGAGCAGTTCTTC,CASRPPGLASNEQFF
NA,TRBJ1-2,NA,TRBV5-1,TGCGCCAGCAGCTTTCAGAATAACTATGGCTACACCTTC,CASSFQNNYGYTF
NA,TRBJ1-4,TRBD1,TRBV28,TGTGCCAGCAGTGCCAGGGGACAGGGTTCGGAAAAACTGTTTTTT,CASSARGQGSEKLFF
NA,TRBJ1-3,NA,TRBV28,TGTGCCAGCAGTTTAGATGCAGGGGACTCTGGAAACACCATATATTTT,CASSLDAGDSGNTIYF
once,TRBJ2-5,TRBD1,TRBV5-1,TGCGCCAGCGCCCTCCAGGGGGTCGGTCAAGAGACCCAGTACTTC,CASALQGVGQETQYF
NA,TRBJ2-3,TRBD2,TRBV7-9,TGTGCCAGCACCAAAGGACTAGGCCTAAGTACGCAGTATTTT,CASTKGLGLSTQYF
once,TRBJ2-1,TRBD1,TRBV7-2,TGTGCCAGCAGCGGACAGGGTATCAGCTCCTACAATGAGCAGTTCTTC,CASSGQGISSYNEQFF
NA,TRBJ2-7,TRBD2,TRBV11-2,TGTGCCAGCAGCCCCCGGACTAGCGGGGGGGTCAGTATTTGG,CASSPRTSGGVSIW
NA,TRBJ1-1,TRBD1,TRBV28,TGTGCCAGCAGTTTAGCCCAGGGGGACGACACTGAAGCTTTCTTT,CASSLAQGDDTEAFF
NA,TRBJ2-7,TRBD2,TRBV15,TGTGCCACCAGCAGTACCCGCGGGGGGGGCGAGGACGAGCAGTACTTC,CATSSTRGGGEDEQYF
NA,TRBJ1-6,NA,TRBV28,TGTGCCAGCAAGGACCTCGGACAGAATTCACCCCTCCACTTT,CASKDLGQNSPLHF
NA,TRBJ1-1,NA,TRBV29-1,TGCAGCGTTGAGGGCCCGGGGATGAACACTGAAGCTTTCTTT,CSVEGPGMNTEAFF